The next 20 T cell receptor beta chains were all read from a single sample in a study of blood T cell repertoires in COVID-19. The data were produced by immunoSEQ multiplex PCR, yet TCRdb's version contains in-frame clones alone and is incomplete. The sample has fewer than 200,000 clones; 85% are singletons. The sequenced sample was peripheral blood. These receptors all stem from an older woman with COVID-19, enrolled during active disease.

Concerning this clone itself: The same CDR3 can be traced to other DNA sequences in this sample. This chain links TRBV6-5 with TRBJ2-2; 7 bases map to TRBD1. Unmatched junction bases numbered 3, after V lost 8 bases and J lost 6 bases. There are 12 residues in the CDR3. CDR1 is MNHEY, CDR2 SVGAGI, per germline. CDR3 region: CASAGGPGELFF. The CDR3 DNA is TGTGCCAGCGCAGGGGGTCCCGGGGAGCTGTTTTTT.

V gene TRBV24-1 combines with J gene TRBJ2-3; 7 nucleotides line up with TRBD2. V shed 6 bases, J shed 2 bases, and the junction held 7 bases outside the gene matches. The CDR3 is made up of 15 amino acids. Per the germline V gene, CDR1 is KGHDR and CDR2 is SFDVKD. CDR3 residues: CATSLGGRPTDTQYF. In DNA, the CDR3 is TGTGCCACCAGTCTGGGGGGGAGGCCCACAGATACGCAGTATTTT.

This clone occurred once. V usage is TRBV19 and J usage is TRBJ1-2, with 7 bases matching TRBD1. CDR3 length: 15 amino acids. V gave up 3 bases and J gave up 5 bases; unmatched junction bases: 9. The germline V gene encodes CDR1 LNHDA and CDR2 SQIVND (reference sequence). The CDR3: CASSIALLTGYGYTF. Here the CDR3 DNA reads TGTGCCAGTAGTATCGCCCTCCTGACAGGGTATGGCTACACCTTC. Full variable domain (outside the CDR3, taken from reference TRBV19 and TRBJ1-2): DGGITQSPKYLFRKEGQNVTLSCEQNLNHDAMYWYRQDPGQGLRLIYYSQIVNDFQKGDIAEGYSVSREKKESFPLTVTSAQKNPTAFYLCASSIALLTGYGYTFGSGTRLTVV.

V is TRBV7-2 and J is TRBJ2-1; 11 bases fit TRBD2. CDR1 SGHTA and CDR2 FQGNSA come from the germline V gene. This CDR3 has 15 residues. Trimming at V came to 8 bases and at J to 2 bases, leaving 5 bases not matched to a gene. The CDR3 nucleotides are TGTGCCAGCGCCTCACTAGCGGGAGCCTACAATGAGCAGTTCTTC. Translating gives CASASLAGAYNEQFF.

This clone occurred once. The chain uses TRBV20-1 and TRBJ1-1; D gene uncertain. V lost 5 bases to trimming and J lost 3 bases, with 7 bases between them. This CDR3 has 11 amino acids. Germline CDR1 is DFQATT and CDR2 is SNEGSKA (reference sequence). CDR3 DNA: TGCAGTGCTCGGCGGGACACTGAAGCTTTCTTT. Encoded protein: CSARRDTEAFF.

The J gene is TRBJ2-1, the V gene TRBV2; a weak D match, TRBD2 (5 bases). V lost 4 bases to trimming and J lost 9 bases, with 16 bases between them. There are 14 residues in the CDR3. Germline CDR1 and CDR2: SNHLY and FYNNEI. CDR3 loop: CASSVVLTEGEQFF. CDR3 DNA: TGTGCCAGCAGTGTGGTCCTAACAGAGGGTGAGCAGTTCTTC.

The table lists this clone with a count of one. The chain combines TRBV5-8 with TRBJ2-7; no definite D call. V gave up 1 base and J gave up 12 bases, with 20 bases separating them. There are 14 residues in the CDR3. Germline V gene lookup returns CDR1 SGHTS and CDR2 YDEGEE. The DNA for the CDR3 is TGTGCCAGCAGCTTGAGGAGCCCCCCCCTCCCTCGGTACTTC. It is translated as CASSLRSPPLPRYF.

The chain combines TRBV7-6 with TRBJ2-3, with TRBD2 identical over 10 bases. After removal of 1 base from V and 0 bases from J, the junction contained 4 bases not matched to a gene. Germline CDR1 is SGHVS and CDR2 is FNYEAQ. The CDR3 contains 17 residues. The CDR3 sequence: CASSLGTSGTSTDTQYF. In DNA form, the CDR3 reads TGTGCCAGCAGCTTAGGAACTAGCGGGACTAGCACAGATACGCAGTATTTT.

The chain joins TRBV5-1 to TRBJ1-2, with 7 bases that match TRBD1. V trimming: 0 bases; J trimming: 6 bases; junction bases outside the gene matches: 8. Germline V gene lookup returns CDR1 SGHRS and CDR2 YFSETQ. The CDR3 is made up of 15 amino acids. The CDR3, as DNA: TGCGCCAGCAGCTTGGGAGGTGGAGGGGGCGATGGCTACACCTTC. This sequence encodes CASSLGGGGGDGYTF.

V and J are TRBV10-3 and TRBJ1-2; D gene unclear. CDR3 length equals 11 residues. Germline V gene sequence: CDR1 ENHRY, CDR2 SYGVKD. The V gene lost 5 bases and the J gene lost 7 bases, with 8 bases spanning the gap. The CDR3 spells CAISSGAGYTF. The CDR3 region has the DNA TGTGCCATCAGTTCTGGAGCTGGCTACACCTTC.

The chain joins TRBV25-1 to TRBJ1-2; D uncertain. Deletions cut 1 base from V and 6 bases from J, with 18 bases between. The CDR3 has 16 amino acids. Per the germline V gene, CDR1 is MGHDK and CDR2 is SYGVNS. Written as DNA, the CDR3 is TGTGCCAGCAGTGAATTTGGTCAACCATCGAGGAATGGCTACACCTTC. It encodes CASSEFGQPSRNGYTF.

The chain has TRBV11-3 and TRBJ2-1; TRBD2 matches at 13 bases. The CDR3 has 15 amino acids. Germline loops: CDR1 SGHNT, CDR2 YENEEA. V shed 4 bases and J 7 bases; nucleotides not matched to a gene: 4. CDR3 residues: CASSSRTSGSNEQFF. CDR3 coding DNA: TGTGCCAGCAGCTCCCGGACTAGCGGGAGTAATGAGCAGTTCTTC.

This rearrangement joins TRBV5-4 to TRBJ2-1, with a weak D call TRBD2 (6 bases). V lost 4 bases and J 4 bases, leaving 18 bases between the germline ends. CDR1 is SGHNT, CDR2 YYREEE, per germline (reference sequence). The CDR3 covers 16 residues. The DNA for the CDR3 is TGTGCCAGCAGCCGGGGGAGCTCGGCGGGTTACAATGAGCAGTTCTTC. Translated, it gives CASSRGSSAGYNEQFF.

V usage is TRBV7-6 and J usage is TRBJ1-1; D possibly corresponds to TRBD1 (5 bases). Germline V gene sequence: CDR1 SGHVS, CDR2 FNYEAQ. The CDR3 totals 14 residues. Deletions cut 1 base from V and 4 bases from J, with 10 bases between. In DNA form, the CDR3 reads TGTGCCAGCAGCTTAGGACAGTGGGGCACTGAAGCTTTCTTT. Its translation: CASSLGQWGTEAFF. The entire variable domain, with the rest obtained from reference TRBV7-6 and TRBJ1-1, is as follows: GAGVSQSPRYKVTKRGQDVALRCDPISGHVSLYWYRQALGQGPEFLTYFNYEAQQDKSGLPNDRFSAERPEGSISTLTIQRTEQRDSAMYRCASSLGQWGTEAFFGQGTRLTVV.

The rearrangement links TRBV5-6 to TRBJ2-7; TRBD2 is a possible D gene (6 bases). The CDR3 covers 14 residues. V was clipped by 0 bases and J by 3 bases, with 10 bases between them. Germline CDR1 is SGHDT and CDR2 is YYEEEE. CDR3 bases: TGTGCCAGCAGCTTGGGATCGGGGGTCTACGAGCAGTACTTC. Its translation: CASSLGSGVYEQYF.

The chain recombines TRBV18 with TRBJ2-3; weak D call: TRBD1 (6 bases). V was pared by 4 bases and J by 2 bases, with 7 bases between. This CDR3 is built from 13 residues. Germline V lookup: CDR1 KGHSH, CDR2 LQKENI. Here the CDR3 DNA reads TGTGCCAGCTCACGGGACACCACAGATACGCAGTATTTT. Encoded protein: CASSRDTTDTQYF. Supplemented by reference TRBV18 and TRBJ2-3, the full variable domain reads NAGVMQNPRHLVRRRGQEARLRCSPMKGHSHVYWYRQLPEEGLKFMVYLQKENIIDESGMPKERFSAEFPKEGPSILRIQQVVRGDSAAYFCASSRDTTDTQYFGPGTRLTVL.

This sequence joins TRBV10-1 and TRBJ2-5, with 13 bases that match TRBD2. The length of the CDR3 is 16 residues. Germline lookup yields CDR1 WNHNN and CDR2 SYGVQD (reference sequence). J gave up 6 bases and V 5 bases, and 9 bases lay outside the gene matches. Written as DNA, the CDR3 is TGCGCCAGCAGTAAAGGACTAGCGGGAGAGGTAAAGACCCAGTACTTC. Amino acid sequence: CASSKGLAGEVKTQYF.

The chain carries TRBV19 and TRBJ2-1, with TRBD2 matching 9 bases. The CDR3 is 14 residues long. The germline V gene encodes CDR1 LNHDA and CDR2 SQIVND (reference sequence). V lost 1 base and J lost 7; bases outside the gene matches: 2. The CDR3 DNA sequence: TGTGCCAGTAGTATAGGACTAGCGGCTAATGAGCAGTTCTTC. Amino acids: CASSIGLAANEQFF.

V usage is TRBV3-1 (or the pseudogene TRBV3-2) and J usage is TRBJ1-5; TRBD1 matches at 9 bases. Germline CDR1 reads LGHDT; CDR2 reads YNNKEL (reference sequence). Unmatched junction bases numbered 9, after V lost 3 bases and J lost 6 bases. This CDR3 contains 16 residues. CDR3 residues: CASSQGTQGAGQPQHF. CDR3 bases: TGTGCCAGCAGCCAGGGAACACAGGGGGCCGGTCAGCCCCAGCATTTT.

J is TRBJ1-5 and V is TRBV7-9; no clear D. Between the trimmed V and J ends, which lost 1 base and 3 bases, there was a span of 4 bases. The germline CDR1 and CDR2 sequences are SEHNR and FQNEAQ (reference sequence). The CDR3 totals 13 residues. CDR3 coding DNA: TGTGCCAGCAGCTTAGGTAACAATCAGCCCCAGCATTTT. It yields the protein CASSLGNNQPQHF.